The rows below give T cell receptor beta chains drawn from one sample of a study of shared clonotypes between healthy human individuals. Some clones are missing from TCRdb's copy, which holds only in-frame ones; the method was immunoSEQ multiplex PCR. The table has roughly 650,000 clones, less than 98% seen once. Sequencing input: naive CD4+ T cells sorted from blood. The receptors were sampled from a woman in her twenties or thirties in good health. Each CDR3 is given with its conserved first and last residue. The order of the fields is clone size, V gene, J gene, CDR3 protein. Clone size is not always given. Where it is, it says once, few, many or a class for expanded clones.

>once|TRBV10-2|TRBJ2-3
CASSDRSRAADTQYF
>.|TRBV6-4|TRBJ1-1
CASRSTPGEPEAFF
>.|TRBV2|TRBJ2-3
CASRGPATDTQYF
>.|TRBV5-1|TRBJ2-7
CASSGTNLYEQYF
>once|TRBV7-9|TRBJ2-5
CASSSRETQYF
>.|TRBV28|TRBJ2-6
CASSFPNSLASSGANVLTF
>once|TRBV28|TRBJ2-2
CASTPSQGTTGELFF
>.|TRBV5-1|TRBJ2-1
CASSLVAAYNEQFF
>once|TRBV4-2|TRBJ1-2
CASGDYGYTF
>.|TRBV27|TRBJ1-6
CASSFGSTHNSPLHF
>.|TRBV6-1|TRBJ2-3
CASGRLARTDTQYF
>.|TRBV27|TRBJ2-7
CASIGVGQDSYEQYF
>.|TRBV5-4|TRBJ2-3
CASSFPGIAGFTDTQYF
>.|TRBV15|TRBJ2-5
CATSRGGDATETQYF
>.|TRBV5-1|TRBJ2-7
CASSNSGTMDYEQYF
>.|TRBV5-1|TRBJ2-1
CASSLVAGIAYNEQFF
>.|TRBV9|TRBJ2-3
CASSPVHTDTQYF
>.|TRBV28|TRBJ2-1
CASRGSGTANNEQFF
>.|TRBV18|TRBJ1-2
CASSPWTSYGYTF
>.|TRBV4-1|TRBJ2-5
CASSQEWGQGTQYF
>.|TRBV5-1|TRBJ1-1
CASSPRVNTEAFF
>.|TRBV2|TRBJ2-1
CASSEEGLQINEQFF
>.|TRBV6-6|TRBJ2-1
CASSYGGYEQFF
>.|TRBV6-1|TRBJ1-5
CASSELAGGNQPQHF
>.|TRBV5-4|TRBJ1-2
CASSTQDRVQGYTF
>.|TRBV6-1|TRBJ2-5
CASRGGIEEETQYF
>.|TRBV2|TRBJ1-1
CASRTVQGRAEAFF
>.|TRBV7-6|TRBJ2-1
CASSRRGGSYNEQFF
>.|TRBV9|TRBJ1-1
CASSVGGVNTEAFF
>.|TRBV4-1|TRBJ2-5
CASSQDGGFGTQYF
>.|TRBV7-4|TRBJ2-2
CASSRFRDRGKVGELFF
>.|TRBV7-6|TRBJ1-3
CASSLAYSSLSSGNTIYF
>.|TRBV29-1|TRBJ2-7
CSAGDGWTTYEQYF
>once|TRBV28|TRBJ2-1
CATPPPGAPAGHYNEQFF
>.|TRBV5-4|TRBJ2-3
CASSSTGRGFSTDTQYF
>.|TRBV18|TRBJ2-1
CASSPGTINEQFF
>.|TRBV5-1|TRBJ1-1
CASSFDGQGSTAFF
>.|TRBV30|TRBJ1-2
CAWSRERGHTF
>.|TRBV19|TRBJ2-2
CASSHTGGWTGELFF
>.|TRBV5-5|TRBJ1-1
CASSLELNTEAFF
>.|TRBV28|TRBJ1-1
CASRGEGIPNTEAFF
>.|TRBV27|TRBJ1-2
CASTVRGGSYGYTF
>.|TRBV11-1|TRBJ2-2
CASSLQGSTGELFF
>few|TRBV28|TRBJ1-5
CASSFGFPSNQPQHF
>.|TRBV6-6|TRBJ1-5
CASSYLSNQPQHF